This is a list of T cell receptor beta chains from one sample in a study of vaccination and CD4 T cells after COVID-19. These receptors have no identified antigens. TCRdb independently ran MiXCR on the PCR reads; one entry per CDR3 protein. The sample consists of fewer than 20,000 distinct CDR3 sequences, approximately 67% of them appearing once. The source material was CD4+ T cells from blood, cultured in vitro. Every receptor here comes from a human donor who had recovered from COVID-19. Each CDR3 is given with its conserved first and last residue. Fields, in order: V gene, clone size, J gene, D gene, CDR3 DNA, CDR3 protein. A D gene is named only where the DNA matches it firmly. Expanded clones get a size class; other rows say once, few or many, or leave the size out.

v_gene: TRBV6-1
abundance: once
j_gene: TRBJ1-5
d_gene: NA
CDR3nt: TGTGCCAGCACCCGAGGGACGGGACAAGAGCCCCAGCATTTT
CDR3aa: CASTRGTGQEPQHF

v_gene: TRBV20-1
abundance: NA
j_gene: TRBJ2-3
d_gene: NA
CDR3nt: TGCAGTGCCCTCACCCCAGATACGCAGTATTTT
CDR3aa: CSALTPDTQYF

v_gene: TRBV7-2
abundance: NA
j_gene: TRBJ2-3
d_gene: NA
CDR3nt: TGTGCCAGCAGCCCGGCCCTTGGTGGCACAGATACGCAGTATTTT
CDR3aa: CASSPALGGTDTQYF

v_gene: TRBV7-8
abundance: NA
j_gene: TRBJ1-1
d_gene: NA
CDR3nt: TGTGCCAGCAGCTTAAGGGTAGAGAACACTGAAGCTTTCTTT
CDR3aa: CASSLRVENTEAFF

v_gene: TRBV7-2
abundance: NA
j_gene: TRBJ2-5
d_gene: TRBD2
CDR3nt: TGTGCCAGCAGCAAAATACTAGCGGGTGGGGGAGAGACCCAGTACTTC
CDR3aa: CASSKILAGGGETQYF

v_gene: TRBV20-1
abundance: NA
j_gene: TRBJ1-2
d_gene: NA
CDR3nt: TGCAGTGCTCTAACCGGGACCCAAGAGAGAGGTGGCTACACCTTC
CDR3aa: CSALTGTQERGGYTF

v_gene: TRBV7-8
abundance: NA
j_gene: TRBJ2-7
d_gene: TRBD2
CDR3nt: TGTGCCAGCAGCGCGGGACTAGCGGGACTTACACGCTACGAGCAGTACTTC
CDR3aa: CASSAGLAGLTRYEQYF

v_gene: TRBV15
abundance: NA
j_gene: TRBJ2-3
d_gene: NA
CDR3nt: TGTGCCACCAGCAGAGATGAGGCCTTCACCCAGTATTTT
CDR3aa: CATSRDEAFTQYF

v_gene: TRBV15
abundance: NA
j_gene: TRBJ2-7
d_gene: NA
CDR3nt: TGTGCCACCAGCAGAGATTCCCCAGGGTGGAACGAGCAGTACTTC
CDR3aa: CATSRDSPGWNEQYF

v_gene: TRBV27
abundance: few
j_gene: TRBJ1-5
d_gene: NA
CDR3nt: TGTGCCAGCAGCTCACAGGGTCTGGGCAATCAGCCCCAGCATTTT
CDR3aa: CASSSQGLGNQPQHF

v_gene: TRBV7-9
abundance: NA
j_gene: TRBJ2-3
d_gene: NA
CDR3nt: TGTGCCAGCAGCTTTCTGGGACAAAGCACAGATACGCAGTATTTT
CDR3aa: CASSFLGQSTDTQYF

v_gene: TRBV11-3
abundance: NA
j_gene: TRBJ1-1
d_gene: NA
CDR3nt: TGTGCCAGCAGCTCAGACCCGAGCACTGAAGCTTTCTTT
CDR3aa: CASSSDPSTEAFF

v_gene: TRBV10-1
abundance: NA
j_gene: TRBJ1-6
d_gene: NA
CDR3nt: TGCGCCAGCAGTGAGTCCCCCCGATCACCCCTCCACTTT
CDR3aa: CASSESPRSPLHF

v_gene: TRBV28
abundance: NA
j_gene: TRBJ1-5
d_gene: NA
CDR3nt: TGTGCCAGCAGTTTAGCCAGCCAAAATCAGCCCCAGCATTTT
CDR3aa: CASSLASQNQPQHF

v_gene: TRBV7-2
abundance: NA
j_gene: TRBJ1-2
d_gene: TRBD1
CDR3nt: TGTGCCACCAGAATGGGACAGGGGATCGCTTACTATGGCTACACCTTC
CDR3aa: CATRMGQGIAYYGYTF

v_gene: TRBV21-1
abundance: NA
j_gene: TRBJ2-7
d_gene: NA
CDR3nt: TGTGCCAGCAGGGAGGGGGGAGAGCAGTACTTC
CDR3aa: CASREGGEQYF

v_gene: TRBV20-1
abundance: NA
j_gene: TRBJ1-1
d_gene: TRBD1
CDR3nt: TGCAGTGCTAGATCCGTAGCAGGGGGCACTGAAGCTTTCTTT
CDR3aa: CSARSVAGGTEAFF

v_gene: TRBV15
abundance: NA
j_gene: TRBJ2-7
d_gene: TRBD2
CDR3nt: TGTGCCACCAGCAGAGAAGGTAGCGGGATAATCTACGAGCAGTACTTC
CDR3aa: CATSREGSGIIYEQYF

v_gene: TRBV10-3
abundance: NA
j_gene: TRBJ2-2
d_gene: TRBD2
CDR3nt: TGTGCCATCAGTCCGGGACTAGCGGGAGGAGGGGACCGCGGGGAGCTGTTTTTT
CDR3aa: CAISPGLAGGGDRGELFF

v_gene: TRBV12-3/TRBV12-4
abundance: NA
j_gene: TRBJ2-3
d_gene: NA
CDR3nt: TGTGCCAGCCGCCGTAGGAGGGTAGGCACAGATACGCAGTATTTT
CDR3aa: CASRRRRVGTDTQYF

v_gene: TRBV7-2
abundance: NA
j_gene: TRBJ1-6
d_gene: TRBD1
CDR3nt: TGTGCCAGCAGCTTAGGAGGGACAGGGGGTTACAATTCACCCCTCCACTTT
CDR3aa: CASSLGGTGGYNSPLHF

v_gene: TRBV19
abundance: NA
j_gene: TRBJ1-6
d_gene: NA
CDR3nt: TGTGCCAGTAGTGCAGGACCCAATTCACCCCTCCACTTT
CDR3aa: CASSAGPNSPLHF

v_gene: TRBV7-9
abundance: NA
j_gene: TRBJ1-5
d_gene: NA
CDR3nt: TGTGCCAGCAGCATTCCAGGTAGCAATCAGCCCCAGCATTTT
CDR3aa: CASSIPGSNQPQHF

v_gene: TRBV7-7
abundance: NA
j_gene: TRBJ2-1
d_gene: NA
CDR3nt: TGTGCTAGCAGCTTAGCGTTCCCGGGAAATGAGCAGTTCTTC
CDR3aa: CASSLAFPGNEQFF

v_gene: TRBV27
abundance: NA
j_gene: TRBJ2-7
d_gene: NA
CDR3nt: TGTGCCAGCAGTATCCCGGGATCTAGGGCTCACCACGAGCAGTACTTC
CDR3aa: CASSIPGSRAHHEQYF

v_gene: TRBV6-1
abundance: NA
j_gene: TRBJ1-4
d_gene: NA
CDR3nt: TGTGCCAGCAGCCAGACATCCCTCCCGAAAAAACTGTTTTTT
CDR3aa: CASSQTSLPKKLFF

v_gene: TRBV6-1
abundance: NA
j_gene: TRBJ1-5
d_gene: NA
CDR3nt: TGTGCCAGCAGTGACAGGGCGAGTGTCCAGCCCCAGCATTTT
CDR3aa: CASSDRASVQPQHF